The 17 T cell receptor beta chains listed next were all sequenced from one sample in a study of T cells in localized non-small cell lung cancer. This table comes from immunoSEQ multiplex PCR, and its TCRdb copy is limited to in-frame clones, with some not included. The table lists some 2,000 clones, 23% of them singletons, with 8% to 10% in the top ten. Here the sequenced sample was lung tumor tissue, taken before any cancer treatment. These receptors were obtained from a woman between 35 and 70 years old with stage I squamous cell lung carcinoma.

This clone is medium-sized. CDR3 residues: CASISWGGAGSTGELFF. As DNA, the CDR3 is TGTGCCAGCATCTCATGGGGAGGGGCCGGAAGCACCGGGGAGCTGTTTTTT. The rearrangement uses TRBV11-3 and TRBJ2-2, with TRBD2 matching over 7 bases. The CDR3 extends over 17 amino acids. Trimming at V came to 7 bases and at J to 4 bases, leaving 15 bases not matched to a gene. CDR1 SGHNT and CDR2 YENEEA come from the germline V gene.

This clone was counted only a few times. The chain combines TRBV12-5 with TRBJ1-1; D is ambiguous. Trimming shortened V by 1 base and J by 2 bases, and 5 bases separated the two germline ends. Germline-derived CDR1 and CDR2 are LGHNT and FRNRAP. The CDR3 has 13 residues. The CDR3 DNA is TGTGCTAGTGGTTTGGGGTTCAACACTGAAGCTTTCTTT. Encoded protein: CASGLGFNTEAFF.

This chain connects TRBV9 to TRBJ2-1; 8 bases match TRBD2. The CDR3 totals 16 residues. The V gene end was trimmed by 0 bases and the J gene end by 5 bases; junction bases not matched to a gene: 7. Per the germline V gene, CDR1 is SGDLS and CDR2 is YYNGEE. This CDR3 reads CASSVGVLAADNEQFF. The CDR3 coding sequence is TGTGCCAGCAGCGTAGGTGTACTAGCGGCCGACAATGAGCAGTTCTTC. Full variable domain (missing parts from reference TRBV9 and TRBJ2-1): DSGVTQTPKHLITATGQRVTLRCSPRSGDLSVYWYQQSLDQGLQFLIQYYNGEERAKGNILERFSAQQFPDLHSELNLSSLELGDSALYFCASSVGVLAADNEQFFGPGTRLTVL.

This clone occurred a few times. Written as DNA, the CDR3 is TGTGCCAGCAGGAGACGCTGGGGGGCGGGCACAGATACGCAGTATTTT. It is translated as CASRRRWGAGTDTQYF. The chain carries TRBV6-8 and TRBJ2-3; either TRBD1 or TRBD2 may fit D (6 bases each). There are 16 residues in the CDR3. The germline V gene has CDR1 MNHGY and CDR2 SAAAGT. The ends were cut back, 6 bases at V and 1 base at J, with 17 bases in the middle.

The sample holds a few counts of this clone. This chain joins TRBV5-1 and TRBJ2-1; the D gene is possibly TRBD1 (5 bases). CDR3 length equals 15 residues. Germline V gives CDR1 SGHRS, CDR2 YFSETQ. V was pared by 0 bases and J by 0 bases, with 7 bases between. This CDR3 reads CASSLGGLSYNEQFF. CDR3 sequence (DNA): TGCGCCAGCAGCTTGGGGGGCCTCTCCTACAATGAGCAGTTCTTC.

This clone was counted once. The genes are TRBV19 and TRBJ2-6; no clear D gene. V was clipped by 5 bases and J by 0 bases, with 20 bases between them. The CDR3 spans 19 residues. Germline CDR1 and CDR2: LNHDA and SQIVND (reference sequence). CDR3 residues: CASSPRTSRQTSGANVLTF. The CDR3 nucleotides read TGTGCCAGTAGTCCCCGAACTTCGCGGCAAACCTCTGGGGCCAACGTCCTGACTTTC.

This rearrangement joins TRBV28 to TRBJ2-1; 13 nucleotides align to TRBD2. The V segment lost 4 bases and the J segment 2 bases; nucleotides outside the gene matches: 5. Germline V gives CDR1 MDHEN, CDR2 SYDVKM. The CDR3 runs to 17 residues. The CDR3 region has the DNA TGTGCCAGCAGTTATAGACTAGCGGGAGGACCCTACAATGAGCAGTTCTTC. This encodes CASSYRLAGGPYNEQFF. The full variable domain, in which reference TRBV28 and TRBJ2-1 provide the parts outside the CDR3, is DVKVTQSSRYLVKRTGEKVFLECVQDMDHENMFWYRQDPGLGLRLIYFSYDVKMKEKGDIPEGYSVSREKKERFSLILESASTNQTSMYLCASSYRLAGGPYNEQFFGPGTRLTVL.

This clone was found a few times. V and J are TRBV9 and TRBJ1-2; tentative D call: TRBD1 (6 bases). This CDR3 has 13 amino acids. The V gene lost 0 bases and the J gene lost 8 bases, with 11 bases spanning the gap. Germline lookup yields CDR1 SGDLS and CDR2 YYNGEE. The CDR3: CASSVATGLGYTF. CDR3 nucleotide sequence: TGTGCCAGCAGCGTAGCTACAGGGCTAGGCTACACCTTC.

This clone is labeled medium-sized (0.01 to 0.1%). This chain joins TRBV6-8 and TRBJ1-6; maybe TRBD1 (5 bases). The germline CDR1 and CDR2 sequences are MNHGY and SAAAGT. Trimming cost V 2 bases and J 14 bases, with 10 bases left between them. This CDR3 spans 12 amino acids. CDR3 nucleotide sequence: TGTGCCAGCAGTTACGATTGGGGGACCCTCCACTTT. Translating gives CASSYDWGTLHF.

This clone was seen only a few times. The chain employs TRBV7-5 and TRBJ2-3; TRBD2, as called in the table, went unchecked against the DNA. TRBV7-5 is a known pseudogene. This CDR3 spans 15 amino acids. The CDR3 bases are TGTGCCAGCACCGGGGGGGGGAGGCCAAGAGATACGCAGTATTTT. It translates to CASTGGGRPRDTQYF.

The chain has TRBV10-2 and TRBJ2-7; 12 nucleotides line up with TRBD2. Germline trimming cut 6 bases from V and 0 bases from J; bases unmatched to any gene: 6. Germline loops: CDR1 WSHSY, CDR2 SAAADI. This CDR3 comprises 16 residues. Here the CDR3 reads CASRRGLAGSSYEQYF. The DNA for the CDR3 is TGCGCCAGCAGAAGAGGACTAGCGGGGAGCTCCTACGAGCAGTACTTC.

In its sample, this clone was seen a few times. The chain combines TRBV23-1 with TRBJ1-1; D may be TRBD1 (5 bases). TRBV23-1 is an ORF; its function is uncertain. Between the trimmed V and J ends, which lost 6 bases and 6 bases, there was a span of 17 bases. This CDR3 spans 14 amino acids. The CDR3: CASSSAAVGAEAFF. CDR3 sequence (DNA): TGCGCCAGCAGCTCGGCAGCGGTGGGGGCTGAAGCTTTCTTT.

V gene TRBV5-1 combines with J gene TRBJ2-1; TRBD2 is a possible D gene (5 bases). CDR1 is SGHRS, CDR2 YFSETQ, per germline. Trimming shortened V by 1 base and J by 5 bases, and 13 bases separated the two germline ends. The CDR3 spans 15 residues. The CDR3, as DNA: TGCGCCAGCAGCTTGTTCGGGGAGCGAAACAATGAGCAGTTCTTC. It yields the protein CASSLFGERNNEQFF.

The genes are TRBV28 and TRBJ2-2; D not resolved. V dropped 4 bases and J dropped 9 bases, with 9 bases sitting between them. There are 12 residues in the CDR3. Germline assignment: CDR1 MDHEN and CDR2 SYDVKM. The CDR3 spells CASSWMMRELFF. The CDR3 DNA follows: TGTGCCAGCAGTTGGATGATGCGGGAGCTGTTTTTT.

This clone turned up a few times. The CDR3: CASKGDGTDTQYF. CDR3 nucleotide sequence: TGTGCCAGCAAGGGAGATGGGACAGATACGCAGTATTTT. V gene TRBV9 combines with J gene TRBJ2-3; D might be TRBD2 (5 bases). Germline V gene data show CDR1 as SGDLS and CDR2 as YYNGEE. The V and J ends lost 6 bases and 3 bases respectively, with 11 bases between them. The CDR3 loop spans 13 amino acids.

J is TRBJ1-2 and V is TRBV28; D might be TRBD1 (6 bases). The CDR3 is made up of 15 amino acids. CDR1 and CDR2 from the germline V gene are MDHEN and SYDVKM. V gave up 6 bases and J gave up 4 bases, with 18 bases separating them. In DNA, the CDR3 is TGTGCCAGCAGAGCCGGTGGGGGCCCTCGCTATGGCTACACCTTC. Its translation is CASRAGGGPRYGYTF.

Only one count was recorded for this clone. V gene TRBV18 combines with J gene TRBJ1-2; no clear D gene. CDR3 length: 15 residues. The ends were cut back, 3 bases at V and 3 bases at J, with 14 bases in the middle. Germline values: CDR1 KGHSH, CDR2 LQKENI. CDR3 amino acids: CASSPPLTVDYGYTF. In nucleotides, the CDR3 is TGTGCCAGCTCACCCCCGCTAACAGTTGACTATGGCTACACCTTC.